This T cell receptor (beta chain) appears in the sequencing data of a study of blood T cell repertoires in COVID-19. Study as a whole: Material from acute and convalescent COVID-19 was sourced from the United States, Italy and Spain. T cells, B-cell-depleted T cells, or PBMCs provided the cDNA or gDNA that served as material.

The CDR3 runs 16 residues. The V end lost 1 base, the J end lost 1 base, and 13 bases lay between the germline ends. CDR1 is MGHRA and CDR2 is YSYEKL in the germline V gene. Under the authors' procedure: Estimation of nucleated cell counts relied on the amplification of reference gene primers. Some clones are missing from TCRdb's copy, which holds only in-frame ones; the method was immunoSEQ multiplex PCR. V and J calls and clone size are copied from that table; D and trimming were computed from the DNA. The sample comprises roughly 350,000 clones, less than 85% of which are singletons, and 3.5% to 4% rests with the top ten.

The clonotype comes from a woman in her late teens or twenties with acute or convalescent COVID-19. This rearrangement joins TRBV4-1 to TRBJ1-1; tentative D call: TRBD1 (6 bases). The sequencing sample was made of peripheral blood. The CDR3, as DNA: TGCGCCAGCAGCCAAGGGGGGCGAGGGGGGAACACTGAAGCTTTCTTT. The encoded protein is CASSQGGRGGNTEAFF.